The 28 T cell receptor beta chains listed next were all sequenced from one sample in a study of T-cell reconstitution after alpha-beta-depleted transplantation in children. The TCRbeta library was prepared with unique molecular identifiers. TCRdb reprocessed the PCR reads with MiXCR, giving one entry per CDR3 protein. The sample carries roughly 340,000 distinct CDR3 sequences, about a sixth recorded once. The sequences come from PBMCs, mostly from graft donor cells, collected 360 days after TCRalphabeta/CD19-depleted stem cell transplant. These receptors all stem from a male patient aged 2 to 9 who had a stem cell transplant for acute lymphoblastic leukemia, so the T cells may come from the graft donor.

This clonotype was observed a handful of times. The CDR3 reads CATSRDDQVNTGELFF. DNA for the CDR3: TGTGCCACCAGCAGAGATGATCAGGTGAACACCGGGGAGCTGTTTTTT. V is TRBV15 and J is TRBJ2-2; D is unclear. The length of the CDR3 is 16 residues. Germline V gene data show CDR1 as LNHNV and CDR2 as YYDKDF (reference sequence). The V gene lost 0 bases and the J gene lost 1 base, with 9 bases spanning the gap.

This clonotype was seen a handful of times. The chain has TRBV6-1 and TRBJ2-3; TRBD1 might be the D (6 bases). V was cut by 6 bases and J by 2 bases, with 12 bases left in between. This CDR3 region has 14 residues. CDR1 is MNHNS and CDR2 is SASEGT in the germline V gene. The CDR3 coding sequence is TGTGCCAGCAGCAGGGGAAAGCCCACAGATACGCAGTATTTT. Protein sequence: CASSRGKPTDTQYF.

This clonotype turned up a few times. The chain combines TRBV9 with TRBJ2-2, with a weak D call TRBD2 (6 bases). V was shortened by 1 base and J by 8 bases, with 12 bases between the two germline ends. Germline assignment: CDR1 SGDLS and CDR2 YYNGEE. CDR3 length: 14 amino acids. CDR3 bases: TGTGCCAGCAGCGTAAGCTCAGGAGGGGGGGAGCTGTTTTTT. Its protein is CASSVSSGGGELFF.

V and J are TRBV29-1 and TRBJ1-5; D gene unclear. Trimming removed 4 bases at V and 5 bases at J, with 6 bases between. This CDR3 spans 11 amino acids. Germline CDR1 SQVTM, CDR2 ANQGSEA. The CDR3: CSVGADQPQHF. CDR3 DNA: TGCAGCGTTGGGGCAGATCAGCCCCAGCATTTT. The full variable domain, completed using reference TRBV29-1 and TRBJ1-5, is SAVISQKPSRDICQRGTSLTIQCQVDSQVTMMFWYRQQPGQSLTLIATANQGSEATYESGFVIDKFPISRPNLTFSTLTVSNMSPEDSSIYLCSVGADQPQHFGDGTRLSIL.

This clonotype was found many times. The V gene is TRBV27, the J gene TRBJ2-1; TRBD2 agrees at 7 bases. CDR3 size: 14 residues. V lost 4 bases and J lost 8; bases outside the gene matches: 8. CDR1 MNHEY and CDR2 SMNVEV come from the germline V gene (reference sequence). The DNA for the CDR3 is TGTGCCAGCAGTTGGGGTACTAGCGCTGATGAGCAGTTCTTC. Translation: CASSWGTSADEQFF.

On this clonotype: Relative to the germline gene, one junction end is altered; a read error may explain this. CDR3: CATSNPSMPTEWRF. Written as DNA, the CDR3 is TGTGCCACCAGCAACCCCTCGATGCCGACAGAATGGCGATTC. V usage is TRBV15 and J usage is TRBJ1-2, with a possible D match to TRBD1 (5 bases). The CDR3 runs 14 residues. CDR1 LNHNV and CDR2 YYDKDF come from the germline V gene (reference sequence).

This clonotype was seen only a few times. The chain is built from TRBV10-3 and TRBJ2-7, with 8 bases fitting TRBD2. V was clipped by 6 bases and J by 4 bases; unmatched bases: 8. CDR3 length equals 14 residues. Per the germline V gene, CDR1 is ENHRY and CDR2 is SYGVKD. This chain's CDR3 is CAISPTTSAYEQYF. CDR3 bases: TGTGCCATCAGCCCGACGACTAGCGCGTACGAGCAGTACTTC.

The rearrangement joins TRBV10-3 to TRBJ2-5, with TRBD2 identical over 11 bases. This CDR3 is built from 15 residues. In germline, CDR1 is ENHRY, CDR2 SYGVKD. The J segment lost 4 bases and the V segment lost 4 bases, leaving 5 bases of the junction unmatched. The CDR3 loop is CAISAGGLAGETQYF. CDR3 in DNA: TGTGCCATCAGTGCAGGAGGACTAGCGGGAGAGACCCAGTACTTC.

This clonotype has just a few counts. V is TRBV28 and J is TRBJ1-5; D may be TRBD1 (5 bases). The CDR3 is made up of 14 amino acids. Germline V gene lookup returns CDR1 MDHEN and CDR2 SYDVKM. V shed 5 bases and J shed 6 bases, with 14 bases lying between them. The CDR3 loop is CASSPGTASQPQHF. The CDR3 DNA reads TGTGCCAGCAGTCCTGGGACCGCTTCTCAGCCCCAGCATTTT.

The CDR3 DNA sequence: TGCGCCAGCAGCTTGGAAAGACTAGCGGGGGAGGATGAGCAGTTCTTC. The encoded protein is CASSLERLAGEDEQFF. This chain uses TRBV5-1 with TRBJ2-1; 12 nucleotides match TRBD2. Germline V gives CDR1 SGHRS, CDR2 YFSETQ. The CDR3 consists of 16 residues. The V and J ends lost 0 bases and 8 bases, in that order; junction bases with no gene match: 6.

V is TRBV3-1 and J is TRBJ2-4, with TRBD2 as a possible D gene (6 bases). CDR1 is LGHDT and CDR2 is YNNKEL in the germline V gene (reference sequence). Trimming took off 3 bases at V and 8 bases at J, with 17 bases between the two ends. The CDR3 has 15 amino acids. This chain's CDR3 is CASSQDGSRGDIQYF. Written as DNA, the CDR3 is TGTGCCAGCAGCCAGGACGGGAGCCGAGGAGACATTCAGTACTTC.

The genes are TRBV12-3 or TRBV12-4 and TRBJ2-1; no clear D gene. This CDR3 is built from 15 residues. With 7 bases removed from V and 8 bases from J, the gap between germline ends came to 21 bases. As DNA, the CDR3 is TGTGCCAGCATCCACAGAGGCCAGGCAGGCCATGAGCAGTTCTTC. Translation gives CASIHRGQAGHEQFF.

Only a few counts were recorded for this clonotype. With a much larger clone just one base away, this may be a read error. The CDR3 coding sequence is TGTGCCAGCAGACTGGGACAGGGGAATTCACCCCTCCACTTT. This sequence encodes CASRLGQGNSPLHF. V gene TRBV12-3 or TRBV12-4 combines with J gene TRBJ1-6, with 10 bases lining up with TRBD1. The CDR3 is 14 residues long. Losses at the gene ends were 6 bases for V and 7 bases for J; bases not matched to a gene: 3.

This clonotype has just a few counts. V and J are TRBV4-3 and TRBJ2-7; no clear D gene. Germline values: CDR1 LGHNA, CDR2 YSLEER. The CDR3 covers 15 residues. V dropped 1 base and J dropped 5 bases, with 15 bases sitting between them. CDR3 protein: CASSQVIKDQNEQYF. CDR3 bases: TGCGCCAGCAGCCAAGTAATCAAGGACCAGAACGAGCAGTACTTC.

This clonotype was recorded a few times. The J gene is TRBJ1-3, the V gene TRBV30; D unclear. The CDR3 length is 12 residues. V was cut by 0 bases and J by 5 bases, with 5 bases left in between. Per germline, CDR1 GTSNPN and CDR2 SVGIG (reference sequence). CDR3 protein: CAWSVMRNTIYF. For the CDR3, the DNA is TGTGCCTGGAGTGTTATGCGAAACACCATATATTTT. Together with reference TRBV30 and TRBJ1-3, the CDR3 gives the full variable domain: SQTIHQWPATLVQPVGSPLSLECTVEGTSNPNLYWYRQAAGRGLQLLFYSVGIGQISSEVPQNLSASRPQDRQFILSSKKLLLSDSGFYLCAWSVMRNTIYFGEGSWLTVV.

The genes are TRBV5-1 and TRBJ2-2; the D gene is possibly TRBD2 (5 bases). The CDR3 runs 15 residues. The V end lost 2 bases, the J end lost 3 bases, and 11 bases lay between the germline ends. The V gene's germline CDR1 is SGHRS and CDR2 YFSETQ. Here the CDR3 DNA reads TGCGCCAGCAGCTTTTCGACTACCTACACCGGGGAGCTGTTTTTT. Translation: CASSFSTTYTGELFF.

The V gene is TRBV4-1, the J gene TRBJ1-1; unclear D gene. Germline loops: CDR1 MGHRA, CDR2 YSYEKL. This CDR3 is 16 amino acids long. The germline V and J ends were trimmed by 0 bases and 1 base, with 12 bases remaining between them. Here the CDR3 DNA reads TGCGCCAGCAGCCAAGATAGGTATAGGGCGAACACTGAAGCTTTCTTT. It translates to CASSQDRYRANTEAFF.

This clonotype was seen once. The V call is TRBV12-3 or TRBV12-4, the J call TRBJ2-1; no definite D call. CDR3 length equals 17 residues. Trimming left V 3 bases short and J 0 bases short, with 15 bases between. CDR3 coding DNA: TGTGCCAGCAGTTTGTTCACGTCCGCGAGCTCCTACAATGAGCAGTTCTTC. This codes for CASSLFTSASSYNEQFF.

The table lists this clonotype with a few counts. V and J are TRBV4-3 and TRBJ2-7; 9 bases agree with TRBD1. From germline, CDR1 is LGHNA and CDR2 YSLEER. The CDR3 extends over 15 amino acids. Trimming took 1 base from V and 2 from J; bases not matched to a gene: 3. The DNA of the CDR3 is TGCGCCAGCAGCCAAGGGGGACAGGGAACCTACGAGCAGTACTTC. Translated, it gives CASSQGGQGTYEQYF.

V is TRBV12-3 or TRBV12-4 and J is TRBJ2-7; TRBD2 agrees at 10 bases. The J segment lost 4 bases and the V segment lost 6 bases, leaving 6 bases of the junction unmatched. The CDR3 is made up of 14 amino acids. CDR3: CASRPGLASYEQYF. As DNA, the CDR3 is TGTGCCAGCAGGCCGGGACTAGCGTCTTACGAGCAGTACTTC.

DNA for the CDR3: TGTGCCAGCAGTTACGGTGGCTCTAACTATGGCTACACCTTC. Encoded protein: CASSYGGSNYGYTF. The chain has TRBV6-5 and TRBJ1-2; D remains ambiguous. The CDR3 length is 14 residues. Germline assignment: CDR1 MNHEY and CDR2 SVGAGI. V gave up 2 bases and J gave up 0 bases, with 7 bases separating them.

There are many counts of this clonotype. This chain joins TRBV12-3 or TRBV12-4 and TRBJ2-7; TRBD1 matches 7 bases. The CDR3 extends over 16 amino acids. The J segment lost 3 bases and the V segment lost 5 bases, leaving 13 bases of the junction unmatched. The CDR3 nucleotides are TGTGCCAGCAGTCTACTAGACAGGGATTTTCGCTACGAGCAGTACTTC. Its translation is CASSLLDRDFRYEQYF.

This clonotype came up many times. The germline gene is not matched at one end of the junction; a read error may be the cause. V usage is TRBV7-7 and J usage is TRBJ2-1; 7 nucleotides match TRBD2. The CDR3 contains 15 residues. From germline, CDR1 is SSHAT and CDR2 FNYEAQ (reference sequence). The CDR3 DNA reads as TGTGCTAGCAGCTTAGACGGCGGGAGCTACAATGAGCAGTTCTTC. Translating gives CASSLDGGSYNEQFF.

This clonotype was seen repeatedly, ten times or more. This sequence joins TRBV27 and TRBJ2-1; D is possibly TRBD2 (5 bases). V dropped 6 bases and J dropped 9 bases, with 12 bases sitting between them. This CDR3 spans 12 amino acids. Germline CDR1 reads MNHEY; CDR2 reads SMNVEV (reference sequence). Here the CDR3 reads CASSLRAGEQFF. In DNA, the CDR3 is TGTGCCAGCAGCCTCCGCGCGGGTGAGCAGTTCTTC.

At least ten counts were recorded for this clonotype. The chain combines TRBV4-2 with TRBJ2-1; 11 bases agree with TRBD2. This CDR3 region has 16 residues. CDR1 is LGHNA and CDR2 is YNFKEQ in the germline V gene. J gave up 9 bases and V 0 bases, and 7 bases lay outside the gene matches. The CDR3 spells CASSQEIAGGPSEQFF. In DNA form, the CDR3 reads TGTGCCAGCAGCCAAGAGATAGCGGGAGGGCCGAGTGAGCAGTTCTTC.

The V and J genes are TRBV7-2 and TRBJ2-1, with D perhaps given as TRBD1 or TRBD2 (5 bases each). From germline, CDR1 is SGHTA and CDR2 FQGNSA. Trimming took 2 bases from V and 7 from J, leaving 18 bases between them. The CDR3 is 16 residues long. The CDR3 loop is CASSLWADGGRNEQFF. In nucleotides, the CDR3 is TGTGCCAGCAGCTTATGGGCGGATGGGGGTCGAAATGAGCAGTTCTTC. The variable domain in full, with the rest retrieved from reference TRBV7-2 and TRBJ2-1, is GAGVSQSPSNKVTEKGKDVELRCDPISGHTALYWYRQSLGQGLEFLIYFQGNSAPDKSGLPSDRFSAERTGGSVSTLTIQRTQQEDSAVYLCASSLWADGGRNEQFFGPGTRLTVL.

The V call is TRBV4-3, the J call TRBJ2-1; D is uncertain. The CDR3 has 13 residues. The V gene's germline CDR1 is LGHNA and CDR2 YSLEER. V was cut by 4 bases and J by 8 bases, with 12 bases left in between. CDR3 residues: CASSPDRPYEQFF. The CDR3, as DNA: TGCGCCAGCAGCCCAGACCGACCATATGAGCAGTTCTTC.

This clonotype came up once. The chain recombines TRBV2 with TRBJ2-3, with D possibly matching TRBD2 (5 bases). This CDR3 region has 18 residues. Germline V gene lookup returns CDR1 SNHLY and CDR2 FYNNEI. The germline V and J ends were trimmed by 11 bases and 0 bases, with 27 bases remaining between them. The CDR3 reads CAFSWGTTTTPSTDTQYF. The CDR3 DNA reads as TGTGCCTTCAGTTGGGGTACGACTACGACCCCTAGCACAGATACGCAGTATTTT.